This T cell receptor (beta chain) was identified during a study of T cells in Graves' hyperthyroidism and ophthalmopathy (dated by TCRdb to about 2019). Broadly, across the study: Peripheral blood was sampled at the time of initial diagnosis, prior to any treatment. The paper describes TCR Vbeta CDR3 sequencing of more than 120 peripheral blood samples, made up of some 40 ophthalmopathy patients, some 76 hyperthyroidism patients and roughly 17 progressor patients. The 100 discovery patients were randomly split 7:3 into training and test sets. Once sampling was done, hyperthyroidism patients were given methimazole at a starting dose of 30 mg daily, whereas ophthalmopathy patients were given high-dose intravenous methylprednisolone. Prospective prediction of ophthalmopathy was tested in an independent validation cohort of approximately 19 hyperthyroidism patients and 15 to 17 patients who later progressed to ophthalmopathy. Thyroid tissue and blood T-cell repertoires from about six Graves' hyperthyroidism patients were also compared in the study. A discovery cohort of about 100 patients, about 44 with Graves' ophthalmopathy and roughly 59 with stable Graves' hyperthyroidism, was used to find distinguishing TCR V-J signatures.

Stable Graves' hyperthyroidism was defined as no progression to ophthalmopathy during 18 months of follow-up. The hyperthyroidism patients were between 18 and 65 years old and newly diagnosed, with a disease duration of less than 2 months. Any patient with an uncontrolled infection, another autoimmune disease, pregnancy or lactation was excluded. Diagnoses were established on the basis of clinical symptoms, serum thyroxine and TRAb, thyroid ultrasound, and orbital computed tomography. PBMCs were separated from roughly 9.6 ml of fresh peripheral blood using Ficoll-Paque density gradient centrifugation. Trizol reagent was used to extract total RNA, and RNA quality was then checked on an Agilent 2100 Bioanalyzer. Notes on this clonotype: Its binding antigen is unknown. Base qualities are not provided; no much larger clone lies one nucleotide away.

Including cysteine and phenylalanine, the CDR3 has 15 amino acids. CDR3 DNA is the only sequence kept; it has 45 bases, read in frame from the first base. Trimmed from V: 5 bases; trimmed from J: 10 bases; junction bases lacking a gene match: 11. The TCR beta CDR3 regions were amplified from RNA transcripts. The first round of RT-PCR for the TCR CDR3 was performed with the HTBI primer set and the Qiagen OneStep RT-PCR kit. Libraries were constructed in a second round of multiplex PCR, after which size selection and purification were performed. Sequencing of the libraries was done on an Illumina HiSeq2000 using paired-end 100 bp reads. The study's processing was this. SOAPnuke was used to process the raw data, throwing out any read that contained adapters or uncalled bases, had a mean Phred below 15, or lacked an exact constant-primer or identifier match. High-quality paired reads were merged with COPE v1.2.5, and unique nucleotide sequences were defined as clonotypes. Clonotypes were aligned to IMGT TRBV, TRBD and TRBJ reference segments using MiTCR v1.1. Only V-J combinations with frequency above 0.0001, covering 99.2% of repertoires, were analysed. A TCS score was defined as the ratio of F50 (clonal expansion) to E x V (chaos), with BLOSUM62-based TCRdist applied between CDR3 peptides within each V-J. Welch's t-statistics and random forest reduced fewer than 600 V-J features to under 15, which were used in a naive Bayes classifier (R e1071). The Morisita-Horn index was used to measure how similar the thyroid and blood repertoires were. Clones were called with MiXCR by TCRdb after fastp trimmed the public reads at Q25, and only in-frame beta chains were retained. Duplicate CDR3 protein sequences are folded into a single record with the most common DNA and genes. The authors' filters were not applied to this entry. The sample table lists 800,000 or so distinct CDR3 sequences, about two fifths of them with a count of one. Approximately 8.7% of the sample is in the top ten clones.

Here is what the overall study found, with its caveats: No statistical method was used to fix the sample size in advance, and group allocation was not hidden from the investigators. Blood samples also contained most of the expanded thyroid clonotypes (frequency above 0.001), which suggests that blood repertoires may reflect thyroid immune responses. In validation, the model predicted progression to ophthalmopathy a median of roughly six months before onset, with about 67% sensitivity and roughly 72% specificity. Ophthalmopathy was separated from stable hyperthyroidism by a 13 V-J signature model, with around 90% sensitivity and around 81% specificity obtained in cross-validation and 80%/75% obtained in testing.

The sequence joins TRBV12-3 or TRBV12-4 to TRBJ1-6, with 7 middle bases fitting TRBD1. Input material: blood. The clonotype comes from a man between 18 and 35 years old with Graves' hyperthyroidism. The CDR3 protein sequence reads: CASSGRTGLDSPLHF. The base sequence is TGTGCCAGCAGTGGTCGGACAGGACTCGACTCACCCCTCCACTTT.